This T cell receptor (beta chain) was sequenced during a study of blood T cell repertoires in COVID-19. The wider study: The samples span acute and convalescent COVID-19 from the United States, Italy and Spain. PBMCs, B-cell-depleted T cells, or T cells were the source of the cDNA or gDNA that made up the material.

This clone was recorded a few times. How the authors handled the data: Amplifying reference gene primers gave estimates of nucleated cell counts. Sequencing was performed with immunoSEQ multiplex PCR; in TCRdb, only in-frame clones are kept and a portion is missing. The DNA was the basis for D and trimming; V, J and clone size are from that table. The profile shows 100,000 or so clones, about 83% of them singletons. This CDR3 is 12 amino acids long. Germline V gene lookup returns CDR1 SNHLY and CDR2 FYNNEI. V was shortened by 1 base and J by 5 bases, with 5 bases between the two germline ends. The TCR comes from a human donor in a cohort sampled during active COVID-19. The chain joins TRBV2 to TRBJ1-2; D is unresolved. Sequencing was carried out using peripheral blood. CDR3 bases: TGTGCCAGCAGTGAAGAGAGGTATGGCTACACCTTC. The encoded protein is CASSEERYGYTF.